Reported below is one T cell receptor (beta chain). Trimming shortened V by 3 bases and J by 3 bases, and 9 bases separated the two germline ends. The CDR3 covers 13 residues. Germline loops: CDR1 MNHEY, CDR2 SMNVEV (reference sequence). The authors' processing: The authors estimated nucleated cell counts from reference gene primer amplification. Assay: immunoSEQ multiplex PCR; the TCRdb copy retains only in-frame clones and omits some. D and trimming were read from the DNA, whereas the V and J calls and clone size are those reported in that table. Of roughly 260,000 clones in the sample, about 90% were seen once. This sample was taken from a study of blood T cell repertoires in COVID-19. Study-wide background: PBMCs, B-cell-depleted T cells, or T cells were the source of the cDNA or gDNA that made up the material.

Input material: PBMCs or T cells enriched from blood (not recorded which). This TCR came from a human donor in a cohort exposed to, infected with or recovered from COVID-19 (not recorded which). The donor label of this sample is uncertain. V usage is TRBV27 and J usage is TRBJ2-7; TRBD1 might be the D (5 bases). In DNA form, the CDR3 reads TGTGCCAGCAGTTTTGGGGCGAACTACGAGCAGTACTTC. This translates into CASSFGANYEQYF.